The next 25 T cell receptor beta chains were all read from a single sample in a study of T-cell reconstitution after alpha-beta-depleted transplantation in children. Preparation of the TCRbeta library involved a method that used unique molecular identifiers. Using its own MiXCR run on the PCR reads, TCRdb lists one record per CDR3 protein. The repertoire holds a few hundred thousand distinct CDR3 sequences, roughly 13% seen once, with about 2% in the top ten. The sample was PBMCs, mostly from graft donor cells, taken 360 days after TCRalphabeta/CD19-depleted stem cell transplant. The source is a male patient between 5 and 17 years old who had a stem cell transplant for acute myeloid leukemia, so the T cells may come from the graft donor.

The rearrangement joins TRBV20-1 to TRBJ2-5, with unresolved D. The germline CDR1 and CDR2 sequences are DFQATT and SNEGSKA (reference sequence). CDR3 size: 11 residues. Trimming removed 3 bases at V and 5 bases at J, with 7 bases between. The CDR3 reads CSARMVETQYF. CDR3 bases: TGCAGTGCTAGGATGGTGGAGACCCAGTACTTC.

This clonotype was observed many times. J is TRBJ2-5 and V is TRBV5-6, with D perhaps matching TRBD2 (5 bases). The CDR3 covers 12 residues. Trimming stripped 4 bases from V and 6 bases from J, with 10 bases between. Germline CDR1 SGHDT, CDR2 YYEEEE. The DNA for the CDR3 is TGTGCCAGCAGCCGCATCGGGAAGACCCAGTACTTC. Amino acids: CASSRIGKTQYF.

This clonotype has a count of ten or more. The J gene is TRBJ2-7, the V gene TRBV20-1; no firm D call. Germline-derived CDR1 and CDR2 are DFQATT and SNEGSKA (reference sequence). Trimming shortened V by 3 bases and J by 4 bases, and 16 bases separated the two germline ends. This CDR3 spans 14 amino acids. The CDR3 spells CSARWSAPLYEQYF. CDR3 sequence (DNA): TGCAGTGCTAGGTGGTCAGCCCCCCTATACGAGCAGTACTTC.

This chain connects TRBV7-2 to TRBJ2-3; D may be TRBD1 (6 bases). The CDR3 runs to 15 residues. The V end was cut by 1 base, the J end by 4 bases, with 12 bases between. Per the germline V gene, CDR1 is SGHTA and CDR2 is FQGNSA. As DNA, the CDR3 is TGTGCCAGCAGCTTAGGGGGGCGACCCCCAGATACGCAGTATTTT. It codes for CASSLGGRPPDTQYF.

This clonotype was observed at least ten times. The V and J genes are TRBV29-1 and TRBJ2-1, with D perhaps given as TRBD1 or TRBD2 (5 bases each). V was pared by 5 bases and J by 8 bases, with 16 bases between. Germline assignment: CDR1 SQVTM and CDR2 ANQGSEA. The CDR3 contains 13 residues. DNA of the CDR3: TGCAGCGTTAGGTGGGGACGTAGGCATGAGCAGTTCTTC. Protein product: CSVRWGRRHEQFF.

J is TRBJ2-3 and V is TRBV11-2; no clear D. This CDR3 contains 14 residues. Germline V CDR1 and CDR2: SGHAT, FQNNGV. Between the trimmed V and J ends, which lost 1 base and 2 bases, there was a span of 7 bases. The CDR3 sequence: CASSLAATTDTQYF. CDR3 nucleotides: TGTGCCAGCAGCTTAGCCGCGACCACAGATACGCAGTATTTT. The full variable domain, with the rest looked up from reference TRBV11-2 and TRBJ2-3, is EAGVAQSPRYKIIEKRQSVAFWCNPISGHATLYWYQQILGQGPKLLIQFQNNGVVDDSQLPKDRFSAERLKGVDSTLKIQPAKLEDSAVYLCASSLAATTDTQYFGPGTRLTVL.

This clonotype has more than one count but fewer than ten. CDR3 sequence (DNA): TGTGCCAGCAGCTTTCCTACCGCGGGAAGCGAGACCCAGTACTTC. Its translation: CASSFPTAGSETQYF. This chain joins TRBV11-2 and TRBJ2-5, with D maybe TRBD2 (6 bases). This CDR3 comprises 15 residues. Germline values: CDR1 SGHAT, CDR2 FQNNGV. V lost 3 bases and J lost 5, with 16 bases in between.

The rearrangement uses TRBV28 and TRBJ2-7; D remains unclear. The CDR3 covers 13 residues. The V end lost 5 bases, the J end lost 1 base, and 9 bases lay between the germline ends. Germline V lookup: CDR1 MDHEN, CDR2 SYDVKM. DNA for the CDR3: TGTGCCAGCAGTCCACCCCCTTCCTACGAGCAGTACTTC. This gives the protein CASSPPPSYEQYF.

The CDR3: CASSLAGTLYEQYF. The CDR3 nucleotides read TGTGCCAGCAGTCTGGCCGGGACACTCTACGAGCAGTACTTC. The V gene is TRBV12-3 or TRBV12-4, the J gene TRBJ2-7, with D possibly TRBD1 on 6 matching bases. Trimming removed 5 bases from V and 3 bases from J, with 14 bases in between. The length of the CDR3 is 14 residues.

This clonotype was recorded many times. This sequence joins TRBV20-1 and TRBJ1-2; 9 bases are shared with TRBD1. CDR3 size: 13 residues. The germline CDR1 and CDR2 sequences are DFQATT and SNEGSKA (reference sequence). The trim removed 5 bases at V and 8 bases at J, leaving 9 bases unmatched. CDR3 residues: CSAPPGQGIGYTF. CDR3 nucleotides: TGCAGTGCTCCGCCGGGACAGGGTATAGGCTACACCTTC.

V and J are TRBV6-5 and TRBJ2-2; no firm D call. The CDR3 consists of 16 residues. The ends were cut back, 1 base at V and 1 base at J, with 10 bases in the middle. Germline V gene sequence: CDR1 MNHEY, CDR2 SVGAGI. The CDR3 region is CASSYFSTLNTGELFF. DNA of the CDR3: TGTGCCAGCAGTTACTTTTCGACTTTGAACACCGGGGAGCTGTTTTTT.

The V gene is TRBV2, the J gene TRBJ2-3; D possibly matches TRBD1 or TRBD2 (7 bases each). This CDR3 spans 17 amino acids. Trimming took off 6 bases at V and 2 bases at J, with 21 bases between the two ends. In germline, CDR1 is SNHLY, CDR2 FYNNEI. CDR3 sequence: CASSALRGRGLTDTQYF. The CDR3 DNA reads TGTGCCAGCAGCGCGCTCAGGGGGAGGGGACTCACAGATACGCAGTATTTT.

This clonotype was observed a handful of times. The J gene is TRBJ2-5, the V gene TRBV28, with D uncertain. Germline V gene sequence: CDR1 MDHEN, CDR2 SYDVKM. The CDR3 covers 15 residues. Trimming removed 4 bases from V and 4 bases from J, with 16 bases in between. This CDR3 reads CASSSTLGIRETQYF. CDR3 coding DNA: TGTGCCAGCAGTTCCACCCTCGGTATTCGAGAGACCCAGTACTTC. Supplemented by reference TRBV28 and TRBJ2-5, the full variable domain reads DVKVTQSSRYLVKRTGEKVFLECVQDMDHENMFWYRQDPGLGLRLIYFSYDVKMKEKGDIPEGYSVSREKKERFSLILESASTNQTSMYLCASSSTLGIRETQYFGPGTRLLVL.

The table lists this clonotype with many counts. The chain's CDR3 is CASRGGLRANVLTF. The CDR3 nucleotides are TGTGCCAGCAGGGGGGGACTTCGGGCCAACGTCCTGACTTTC. V is TRBV12-3 or TRBV12-4 and J is TRBJ2-6; D possibly corresponds to TRBD2 (6 bases). V was cut by 6 bases and J by 5 bases, with 11 bases left in between. The CDR3 spans 14 residues.

The chain couples TRBV20-1 to TRBJ2-5; D not resolved. In germline, CDR1 is DFQATT, CDR2 SNEGSKA (reference sequence). The CDR3 is 13 residues long. V was cut by 6 bases and J by 6 bases, with 17 bases left in between. CDR3 loop: CSATADGIKTQYF. CDR3 bases: TGCAGTGCCACAGCCGACGGTATAAAGACCCAGTACTTC.

At least ten counts were recorded for this clonotype. The chain combines TRBV29-1 with TRBJ1-5; unclear D gene. Trimming removed 6 bases at V and 4 bases at J, with 13 bases between. This CDR3 is built from 13 residues. Germline CDR1 reads SQVTM; CDR2 reads ANQGSEA. CDR3 region: CSVRGEWNQPQHF. As DNA, the CDR3 is TGCAGCGTCCGAGGTGAATGGAATCAGCCCCAGCATTTT.

This clonotype was observed a handful of times. The V and J genes are TRBV7-3 and TRBJ2-4; D may match TRBD1 or TRBD2 (5 bases each). Germline V gene sequence: CDR1 SGHTA, CDR2 FQGTGA. The CDR3 totals 18 residues. Trimming pared 5 bases from V and 9 bases from J, leaving 29 bases between. CDR3 amino acids: CASSAYETGANLEGIQYF. The CDR3 DNA sequence: TGTGCCAGCAGCGCATATGAAACCGGGGCAAACCTCGAAGGCATTCAGTACTTC.

This clonotype was detected only a few times. The chain carries TRBV20-1 and TRBJ2-1; the D gene could be TRBD1 or TRBD2 (5 bases each). V was cut by 3 bases and J by 10 bases, with 25 bases left in between. CDR1 is DFQATT and CDR2 is SNEGSKA in the germline V gene (reference sequence). This CDR3 comprises 16 residues. The CDR3 reads CSARGTGTPNPWEQFF. The CDR3 DNA reads as TGCAGTGCTAGGGGGACCGGGACCCCAAATCCTTGGGAGCAGTTCTTC.

This clonotype was picked up a small number of times. This rearrangement joins TRBV12-3 or TRBV12-4 to TRBJ2-5; D unresolved. This CDR3 spans 13 amino acids. The germline V and J ends were trimmed by 3 bases and 13 bases, with 18 bases remaining between them. CDR3 DNA: TGTGCCAGCAGTTTGAGTGGGGTTCCCGGCCCGTACTTC. This sequence encodes CASSLSGVPGPYF.

The V and J genes are TRBV7-9 and TRBJ1-1; D unresolved. The germline V gene encodes CDR1 SEHNR and CDR2 FQNEAQ (reference sequence). The V gene lost 5 bases and the J gene lost 5 bases, with 21 bases spanning the gap. The CDR3 length is 16 residues. DNA of the CDR3: TGTGCCAGCAGCCAGAGACCTGGAGGGTTGCGGACTGAAGCTTTCTTT. Translation gives CASSQRPGGLRTEAFF.

In its sample, this clonotype was seen a few times. One junction end disagrees with the germline gene, perhaps due to a read error. The chain links TRBV28 to TRBJ2-7, with D hard to call. This CDR3 is 11 amino acids long. The germline gives CDR1 MDHEN, CDR2 SYDVKM. The CDR3 is CASSSYHSADF. CDR3 DNA sequence: TGTGCCAGCAGTTCCTACCACTCGGCCGACTTC.

There are a few counts of this clonotype. The chain recombines TRBV28 with TRBJ2-3; 10 nucleotides align to TRBD2. The CDR3 runs 14 residues. Germline V gene lookup returns CDR1 MDHEN and CDR2 SYDVKM. V shed 6 bases and J 5 bases; nucleotides not matched to a gene: 5. CDR3 protein: CASSIRLAGDTQYF. As DNA, the CDR3 is TGTGCCAGCAGCATACGACTAGCGGGAGATACGCAGTATTTT. The variable domain in full, with the rest retrieved from reference TRBV28 and TRBJ2-3, is DVKVTQSSRYLVKRTGEKVFLECVQDMDHENMFWYRQDPGLGLRLIYFSYDVKMKEKGDIPEGYSVSREKKERFSLILESASTNQTSMYLCASSIRLAGDTQYFGPGTRLTVL.

There are a few counts of this clonotype. V usage is TRBV4-3 and J usage is TRBJ2-3, with TRBD2 identical over 14 bases. Germline V CDR1 and CDR2: LGHNA, YSLEER. This CDR3 contains 20 residues. Trimming took 1 base from V and 3 from J; bases not matched to a gene: 12. CDR3 DNA sequence: TGCGCCAGCAGCCAAGGCCCCGGGACTAGCGGGAGCGGGTGGACAGATACGCAGTATTTT. Protein product: CASSQGPGTSGSGWTDTQYF.

V gene TRBV29-1 combines with J gene TRBJ2-7; 8 positions match TRBD2. J lost 0 bases, V lost 1 base, and 5 bases had no gene match. This CDR3 has 15 residues. The germline CDR1 and CDR2 sequences are SQVTM and ANQGSEA. The CDR3 is CSVEALRGGSYEQYF. The CDR3 coding sequence is TGCAGCGTTGAAGCACTTCGGGGGGGCTCCTACGAGCAGTACTTC.

The chain employs TRBV11-3 and TRBJ2-5; D possibly matches TRBD1 or TRBD2 (5 bases each). The V gene's germline CDR1 is SGHNT and CDR2 YENEEA. Trimming took off 6 bases at V and 5 bases at J, with 25 bases between the two ends. The CDR3 consists of 17 residues. This CDR3 is CASSSRTMQGAGETQYF. The DNA for the CDR3 is TGTGCCAGCAGTTCCCGAACCATGCAGGGAGCTGGGGAGACCCAGTACTTC.